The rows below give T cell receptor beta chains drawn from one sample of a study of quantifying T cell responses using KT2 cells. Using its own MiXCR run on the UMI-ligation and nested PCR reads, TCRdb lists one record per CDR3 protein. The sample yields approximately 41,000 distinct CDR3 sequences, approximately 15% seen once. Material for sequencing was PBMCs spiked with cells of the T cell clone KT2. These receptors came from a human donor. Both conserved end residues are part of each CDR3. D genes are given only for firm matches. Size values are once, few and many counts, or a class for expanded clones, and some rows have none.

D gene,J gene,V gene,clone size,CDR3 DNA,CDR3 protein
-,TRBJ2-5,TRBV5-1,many,TGCGCCAGCTCCCCCCCGGGAGCGGGAGAGACCCAGTACTTC,CASSPPGAGETQYF
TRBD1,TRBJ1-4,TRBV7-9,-,TGTGCCAGCAGCTCGCACAGGGGGCGTAATGAAAAACTGTTTTTT,CASSSHRGRNEKLFF
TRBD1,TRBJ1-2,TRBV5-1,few,TGCGCCAGCAGCCAGGACAGGAACTATGGCTACACCTTC,CASSQDRNYGYTF
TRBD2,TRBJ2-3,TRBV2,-,TGTGCCAGCGGCGAGAGACTAGCGGGAGTCCGGACAGATACGCAGTATTTT,CASGERLAGVRTDTQYF
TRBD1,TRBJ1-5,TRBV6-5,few,TGTGCCAGCAGCAAAACAGGGGGCTATCAGCCCCAGCATTTT,CASSKTGGYQPQHF
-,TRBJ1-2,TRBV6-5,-,TGTGCCAGCAGCCCTTGGGGAGGCTATGGCTACACCTTC,CASSPWGGYGYTF
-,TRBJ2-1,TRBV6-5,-,TGTGCCAGCAGCCGGGGCTACCACAATGAGCAGTTCTTC,CASSRGYHNEQFF
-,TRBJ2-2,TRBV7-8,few,TGTGCCAGCAGCTTAAGGACAGCCAGGAACACCGGGGAGCTGTTTTTT,CASSLRTARNTGELFF
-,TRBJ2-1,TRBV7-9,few,TGTGCCAGCAGGCGGGGCGGGAATGAGCAGTTCTTC,CASRRGGNEQFF
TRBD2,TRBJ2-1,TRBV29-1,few,TGCAGCGTTGAAGTTTTAGCGGGAGCCCCGGGGAATGAGCAGTTCTTC,CSVEVLAGAPGNEQFF
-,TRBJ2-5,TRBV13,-,TGTGCCAGCAGCTTATACATGGGACCGCGGAAGACCCAGTACTTC,CASSLYMGPRKTQYF
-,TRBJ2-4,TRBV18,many,TGTGCCAGCTCACCACGGGCAGGGGATCGGGACATTCAGTACTTC,CASSPRAGDRDIQYF
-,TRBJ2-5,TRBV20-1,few,TGCAGTGCTCGGGGGTATTTTTCGAGAGCCTACAGGGGAGCAGGAGAGACCCAGTACTTC,CSARGYFSRAYRGAGETQYF
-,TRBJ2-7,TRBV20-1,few,TGCAGTGCTAGAGATGGGAAGGAGAGCTCCTACGAGCAGTACTTC,CSARDGKESSYEQYF
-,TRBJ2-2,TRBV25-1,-,TGTGCCAGCAGTGTAGGGAACACCGGGGAGCTGTTTTTT,CASSVGNTGELFF
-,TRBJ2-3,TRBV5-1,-,TGCGCCAGCAGCTTGAATGGGGGAGTGGATACGCAGTATTTT,CASSLNGGVDTQYF
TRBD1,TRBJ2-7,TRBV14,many,TGTGCCAGCAGCCACCCCAGGGGGTCCTACGAGCAGTACTTC,CASSHPRGSYEQYF
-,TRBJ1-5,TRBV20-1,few,TGCAGTGCTAGAGTAGGAGGACCACCCGGTCAGCCCCAGCATTTT,CSARVGGPPGQPQHF
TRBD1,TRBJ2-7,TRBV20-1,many,TGCAGTGCTCCTCGCGGACAGGGGCCCCCCGAGCAGTACTTC,CSAPRGQGPPEQYF
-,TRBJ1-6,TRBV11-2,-,TGTGCCAGCAGCCAAACAGGGAGCTCCTATAATTCACCCCTCCACTTT,CASSQTGSSYNSPLHF
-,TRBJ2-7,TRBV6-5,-,TGTGCCAGCAGTTACTCAGGGCTCGCCGAGCAGTACTTC,CASSYSGLAEQYF
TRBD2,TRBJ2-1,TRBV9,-,TGTGCCAGCAGCGTTCTAGCGGGATATTTTTCCAATGAGCAGTTCTTC,CASSVLAGYFSNEQFF
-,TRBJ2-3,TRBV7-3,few,TGTGCCAGCAGCCCTGAGGTTGGGGGCATAGATACGCAGTATTTT,CASSPEVGGIDTQYF
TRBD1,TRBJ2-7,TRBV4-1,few,TGCGCCAGCAGCAATACAGGGGGTAGCTCCTACGAGCAGTACTTC,CASSNTGGSSYEQYF
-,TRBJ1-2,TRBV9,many,TGTGCCTACGGGGGAGACACCTACTATGGCTACACCTTC,CAYGGDTYYGYTF
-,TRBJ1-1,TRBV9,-,TGTGCCAGCAGCGTAGCTACCGAAAGTGAAGCTTTCTTT,CASSVATESEAFF
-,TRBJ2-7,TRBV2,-,TGTGCCAGCACCCGAGTCCGATCCTACGAGCAGTACTTC,CASTRVRSYEQYF
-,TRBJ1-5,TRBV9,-,TGTGCCAGCAGCCCCCTGGGAGGCAATCAGCCCCAGCATTTT,CASSPLGGNQPQHF
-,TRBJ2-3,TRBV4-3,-,TGCGCCAGCAGCCAAGAAACAAGACTGAGAGCAGATACGCAGTATTTT,CASSQETRLRADTQYF